The 26 T cell receptor beta chains below were found in one sample sequenced in a study of CD4+ T cells in melanoma. Only in-frame clones appear in the TCRdb table, and some are missing; sequencing was by immunoSEQ multiplex PCR. The table lists 13,000 or so clones, about 80% of them singletons. The sample comprised cells from a culture (not recorded whether cultured in vitro). The receptors were sampled from a human donor with melanoma.

This clone has only one observation. The genes are TRBV7-9 and TRBJ2-7; either TRBD1 or TRBD2 may fit D (6 bases each). Trimming removed 1 base at V and 5 bases at J, with 15 bases between. Germline V gives CDR1 SEHNR, CDR2 FQNEAQ (reference sequence). The CDR3 has 15 amino acids. The CDR3 region has the DNA TGTGCCAGCAGCTTAGGAGGGGGAGGAACCCACGAGCAGTACTTC. This encodes CASSLGGGGTHEQYF. The variable domain in full, completed from reference TRBV7-9 and TRBJ2-7, reads DTGVSQNPRHKITKRGQNVTFRCDPISEHNRLYWYRQTLGQGPEFLTYFQNEAQLEKSRLLSDRFSAERPKGSFSTLEIQRTEQGDSAMYLCASSLGGGGTHEQYFGPGTRLTVT.

CDR3 sequence reads: CASSALTGVNYGYTF. CDR3 DNA sequence: TGTGCCAGCAGCGCCCTGACAGGCGTTAACTATGGCTACACCTTC. The rearrangement links TRBV9 to TRBJ1-2, with D tentatively TRBD1 (6 bases). Per the germline V gene, CDR1 is SGDLS and CDR2 is YYNGEE. The CDR3 is 15 amino acids. V was trimmed by 3 bases and J by 1 base, leaving 13 bases between them.

V gene TRBV2 combines with J gene TRBJ1-2; D is undetermined. The CDR3 is 13 residues long. Trimming left V 2 bases short and J 5 bases short, with 9 bases between. CDR1 and CDR2 from the germline V gene are SNHLY and FYNNEI. The CDR3 DNA follows: TGTGCCAGCAGTGAATCGGTGGTTTATGGCTACACCTTC. Translation: CASSESVVYGYTF.

This chain uses TRBV11-2 with TRBJ2-5; D unclear. The CDR3 runs 11 residues. The germline CDR1 and CDR2 sequences are SGHAT and FQNNGV. Trimming stripped 5 bases from V and 2 bases from J, with 3 bases between. The chain's CDR3 is CASSDQETQYF. In nucleotides, the CDR3 is TGTGCCAGCAGCGATCAAGAGACCCAGTACTTC.

The rearrangement uses TRBV6-1 and TRBJ2-2; D gene ambiguous. V was trimmed by 6 bases and J by 5 bases, leaving 7 bases between them. CDR3 length: 12 residues. From germline, CDR1 is MNHNS and CDR2 SASEGT. The chain's CDR3 is CASSKQTGELFF. The DNA of the CDR3 is TGTGCCAGCAGCAAACAAACCGGGGAGCTGTTTTTT.

This chain uses TRBV7-9 with TRBJ1-4; perhaps TRBD1 as D (5 bases). Germline V gene sequence: CDR1 SEHNR, CDR2 FQNEAQ (reference sequence). Trimming took 6 bases from V and 1 from J, leaving 9 bases between them. This CDR3 is 14 amino acids long. The CDR3, as DNA: TGTGCCAGCAGTCCTGGACAAACTAATGAAAAACTGTTTTTT. Residues: CASSPGQTNEKLFF.

This chain joins TRBV10-1 and TRBJ2-3; 13 bases fit TRBD2. Germline CDR1 WNHNN, CDR2 SYGVQD (reference sequence). The length of the CDR3 is 17 residues. The V gene end was trimmed by 5 bases and the J gene end by 0 bases; junction bases not matched to a gene: 5. The CDR3: CASSTSGGDSSTDTQYF. CDR3 nucleotide sequence: TGCGCCAGCAGTACTAGCGGGGGGGATTCTAGCACAGATACGCAGTATTTT.

This clone has just a few counts. The CDR3 here is CASSQKTVPYEQYF. Here the CDR3 DNA reads TGTGCCAGCAGTCAAAAGACGGTCCCCTACGAGCAGTACTTC. The chain combines TRBV6-5 with TRBJ2-7; D is undetermined. V was shortened by 5 bases and J by 2 bases, with 13 bases between the two germline ends. This CDR3 spans 14 amino acids. CDR1 and CDR2 from the germline V gene are MNHEY and SVGAGI.

The V and J genes are TRBV5-1 and TRBJ2-7, with TRBD2 matching over 8 bases. The germline CDR1 and CDR2 sequences are SGHRS and YFSETQ. The V segment lost 4 bases and the J segment 3 bases; nucleotides outside the gene matches: 9. The CDR3 is made up of 15 amino acids. The DNA for the CDR3 is TGCGCCAGCAGCCGACGCGGGGGGATAAGCTACGAGCAGTACTTC. This gives the protein CASSRRGGISYEQYF. Supplemented by reference TRBV5-1 and TRBJ2-7, the full variable domain reads KAGVTQTPRYLIKTRGQQVTLSCSPISGHRSVSWYQQTPGQGLQFLFEYFSETQRNKGNFPGRFSGRQFSNSRSEMNVSTLELGDSALYLCASSRRGGISYEQYFGPGTRLTVT.

V gene TRBV5-1 combines with J gene TRBJ2-1, with 9 bases identical to TRBD1. The CDR3 consists of 15 residues. Germline CDR1 reads SGHRS; CDR2 reads YFSETQ. With 4 bases clipped from V and 7 bases from J, the junction kept 9 bases outside the gene matches. CDR3 sequence (DNA): TGCGCCAGCAGCATTACCGGGACAGGGATTAATGAGCAGTTCTTC. The encoded protein is CASSITGTGINEQFF. Filled out from reference TRBV5-1 and TRBJ2-1, the complete variable domain reads KAGVTQTPRYLIKTRGQQVTLSCSPISGHRSVSWYQQTPGQGLQFLFEYFSETQRNKGNFPGRFSGRQFSNSRSEMNVSTLELGDSALYLCASSITGTGINEQFFGPGTRLTVL.

The chain couples TRBV4-2 to TRBJ2-2; D is undetermined. Trimming removed 4 bases at V and 3 bases at J, with 12 bases between. CDR3 length: 15 residues. Germline values: CDR1 LGHNA, CDR2 YNFKEQ. The CDR3 loop is CASSPVMSDTGELFF. CDR3 DNA sequence: TGTGCCAGCAGCCCCGTGATGAGCGACACCGGGGAGCTGTTTTTT.

This clone came up a few times. The rearrangement links TRBV5-1 to TRBJ1-3; 8 nucleotides match TRBD1. J lost 0 bases, V lost 4 bases, and 9 bases had no gene match. This CDR3 comprises 17 residues. Germline CDR1 is SGHRS and CDR2 is YFSETQ. CDR3 bases: TGCGCCAGCAGCGGGATCGGACAGGGAGACTCTGGAAACACCATATATTTT. Protein sequence: CASSGIGQGDSGNTIYF.

The rearrangement uses TRBV10-2 and TRBJ1-2; a possible D gene is TRBD1 (5 bases). Deletions cut 4 bases from V and 9 bases from J, with 12 bases between. The CDR3 consists of 12 residues. The germline V gene encodes CDR1 WSHSY and CDR2 SAAADI. The DNA of the CDR3 is TGCGCCAGCAGTGGCTGGGACCAACGCTACACCTTC. This sequence encodes CASSGWDQRYTF.

For this clone: Sequence at one end of the junction differs from germline and may be a read error. The chain combines TRBV6-5 with TRBJ1-2, with D tentatively TRBD1 (6 bases). This CDR3 region has 14 residues. Germline loops: CDR1 MNHEY, CDR2 SVGAGI. CDR3 amino acids: CASSYSRTETILGF. CDR3 coding DNA: TGTGCCAGCAGTTACTCCCGGACAGAAACTATACTAGGCTTC.

V and J are TRBV6-1 and TRBJ1-3; D is ambiguous. Trimming cost V 2 bases and J 8 bases, with 22 bases left between them. The CDR3 is 17 residues long. Looked up from germline, CDR1 is MNHNS and CDR2 is SASEGT. The chain's CDR3 is CASSEKGGGKGLDTIYF. DNA of the CDR3: TGTGCCAGCAGTGAAAAGGGAGGAGGTAAAGGATTAGACACCATATATTTT.

The rearrangement uses TRBV4-2 and TRBJ1-6; D is possibly TRBD1 (6 bases). CDR1 LGHNA and CDR2 YNFKEQ come from the germline V gene. The CDR3 is made up of 16 amino acids. Trimming removed 1 base from V and 9 bases from J, with 16 bases in between. CDR3 sequence: CASSQALRQGSSPLHF. DNA of the CDR3: TGTGCCAGCAGCCAAGCCCTGCGGCAGGGGTCTTCACCCCTCCACTTT.

This clone was counted a single time. The V gene is TRBV7-2, the J gene TRBJ2-4, with unresolved D. Trimming removed 0 bases from V and 8 bases from J, with 5 bases in between. This CDR3 comprises 12 residues. In germline, CDR1 is SGHTA, CDR2 FQGNSA. CDR3: CASSLAPHIQYF. CDR3 coding DNA: TGTGCCAGCAGCTTAGCCCCCCACATTCAGTACTTC. Full variable domain (remainder filled in from reference TRBV7-2 and TRBJ2-4): GAGVSQSPSNKVTEKGKDVELRCDPISGHTALYWYRQSLGQGLEFLIYFQGNSAPDKSGLPSDRFSAERTGGSVSTLTIQRTQQEDSAVYLCASSLAPHIQYFGAGTRLSVL.

The V gene is TRBV11-2, the J gene TRBJ2-3, with TRBD2 matching 9 bases. V was clipped by 3 bases and J by 4 bases; unmatched bases: 11. The CDR3 totals 17 residues. Germline-derived CDR1 and CDR2 are SGHAT and FQNNGV. The CDR3 bases are TGTGCCAGCAGCTTCGACCCAGCGGGGGGTGGAGCAGATACGCAGTATTTT. This codes for CASSFDPAGGGADTQYF.

This clone was detected only once. This chain's CDR3 is CASSGGGGRDTQYF. In nucleotides, the CDR3 is TGTGCCAGCTCCGGCGGGGGTGGGAGAGATACGCAGTATTTT. The J gene is TRBJ2-3, the V gene TRBV6-4, with 7 bases identical to TRBD2. The CDR3 extends over 14 amino acids. Germline V lookup: CDR1 MRHNA, CDR2 SNTAGT. V lost 8 bases, J lost 5 bases, and 10 bases stayed unmatched.

The CDR3 coding sequence is TGTGCCAGCAGCCAAGATTCAAGGACAGGGGCCACGTATAGCAATCAGCCCCAGCATTTT. Residues: CASSQDSRTGATYSNQPQHF. The chain joins TRBV4-2 to TRBJ1-5; 9 bases map to TRBD1. This CDR3 spans 20 amino acids. V shed 0 bases and J 0 bases; nucleotides not matched to a gene: 12. Germline V gene sequence: CDR1 LGHNA, CDR2 YNFKEQ.

This chain joins TRBV6-1 and TRBJ2-5, with D possibly TRBD2 on 6 matching bases. Germline CDR1 and CDR2: MNHNS and SASEGT. The ends were cut back, 2 bases at V and 6 bases at J, with 16 bases in the middle. The CDR3 totals 15 residues. CDR3 loop: CASSESPNGGKTQYF. As DNA, the CDR3 is TGTGCCAGCAGTGAATCCCCCAACGGGGGAAAGACCCAGTACTTC.

The chain recombines TRBV5-1 with TRBJ1-5, with D unresolved. This CDR3 has 15 amino acids. Germline lookup yields CDR1 SGHRS and CDR2 YFSETQ. V shed 0 bases and J shed 4 bases, with 11 bases lying between them. For the CDR3, the DNA is TGCGCCAGCAGCTTGGGGGTGGCAGGAAATCAGCCCCAGCATTTT. It yields the protein CASSLGVAGNQPQHF.

The chain carries TRBV7-9 and TRBJ2-3, with D unclear. V lost 5 bases, J lost 2 bases, and 2 bases lay in between. Per the germline V gene, CDR1 is SEHNR and CDR2 is FQNEAQ (reference sequence). The CDR3 contains 11 residues. The CDR3 loop reads CASSLTDTQYF. The CDR3 region has the DNA TGTGCCAGCAGCCTCACAGATACGCAGTATTTT.

The CDR3 nucleotides read TGCGCCAGCAGCCAATACGCATTACTAGCGGGGGAACGGGGGGGCCAAGAGACCCAGTACTTC. It codes for CASSQYALLAGERGGQETQYF. The gene calls are TRBV4-1 and TRBJ2-5; 11 nucleotides line up with TRBD2. Germline CDR1 MGHRA, CDR2 YSYEKL. Trimming at V came to 2 bases and at J to 1 base, leaving 18 bases not matched to a gene. This CDR3 comprises 21 residues.

The rearrangement uses TRBV15 and TRBJ1-2, with D possibly being TRBD1 (5 bases). Germline-derived CDR1 and CDR2 are LNHNV and YYDKDF (reference sequence). Trimming pared 1 base from V and 3 bases from J, leaving 15 bases between. The length of the CDR3 is 16 residues. CDR3 region: CATSRGAGPTYYGYTF. The CDR3 DNA reads TGTGCCACCAGCAGAGGGGCAGGGCCCACCTACTATGGCTACACCTTC.

The chain has TRBV6-5 and TRBJ2-1; TRBD2 agrees at 10 bases. The length of the CDR3 is 16 residues. The V and J ends lost 4 bases and 5 bases, in that order; junction bases with no gene match: 8. Germline values: CDR1 MNHEY, CDR2 SVGAGI. Here the CDR3 reads CASSSPSGGRNNEQFF. In DNA, the CDR3 is TGTGCCAGCAGTTCCCCTAGCGGGGGCCGTAACAATGAGCAGTTCTTC.